The 5 T cell receptor beta chains below all came from one sample that was sequenced in a study of shared clonotypes between healthy human individuals. Clones were read by immunoSEQ multiplex PCR, and TCRdb kept only the in-frame ones, dropping some. Here the sample spans some 1.5 million clones, 95% to 99% being singletons. The specimen was naive CD4+ T cells sorted from blood. Subset of the sample: CD45RA+ positively selected. The source is a man between 25 and 39 years old in good health.

The chain combines TRBV13 with TRBJ2-1; TRBD2 is a possible D gene (6 bases). The CDR3 is made up of 11 amino acids. Deletions cut 2 bases from V and 10 bases from J, with 6 bases between. Germline V lookup: CDR1 PRHDT, CDR2 FYEKMQ (reference sequence). In nucleotides, the CDR3 is TGTGCCAGCAGCTTAACTAGCGAGCAGTTCTTC. It translates to CASSLTSEQFF.

The genes are TRBV5-1 and TRBJ2-7; D not certain. The germline V gene has CDR1 SGHRS and CDR2 YFSETQ. The CDR3 runs 14 residues. V lost 2 bases, J lost 1 base, and 10 bases lay in between. CDR3 region: CASSLSHRSYEQYF. The CDR3 region has the DNA TGCGCCAGCAGCTTATCCCATCGATCCTACGAGCAGTACTTC.

The chain recombines TRBV5-6 with TRBJ2-1, with D tentatively TRBD1 (6 bases). CDR1 SGHDT and CDR2 YYEEEE come from the germline V gene. The CDR3 is 16 amino acids. Trimming left V 2 bases short and J 3 bases short, with 15 bases between. The CDR3 DNA is TGTGCCAGCAGCTTTCGGCGACAGGAGATCTACAATGAGCAGTTCTTC. Residues: CASSFRRQEIYNEQFF.

Concerning this clone: The sample carries other DNA sequences with the same CDR3. The chain links TRBV18 to TRBJ2-7; D remains ambiguous. This CDR3 has 13 residues. Germline CDR1 reads KGHSH; CDR2 reads LQKENI. Trimming stripped 0 bases from V and 0 bases from J, with 3 bases between. Here the CDR3 DNA reads TGTGCCAGCTCACCACCGTCCTCCTACGAGCAGTACTTC. It is translated as CASSPPSSYEQYF. The variable domain in full, with the rest retrieved from reference TRBV18 and TRBJ2-7, is NAGVMQNPRHLVRRRGQEARLRCSPMKGHSHVYWYRQLPEEGLKFMVYLQKENIIDESGMPKERFSAEFPKEGPSILRIQQVVRGDSAAYFCASSPPSSYEQYFGPGTRLTVT.

The chain couples TRBV9 to TRBJ2-7; 14 bases align to TRBD2. After removal of 3 bases from V and 3 bases from J, the junction contained 5 bases not matched to a gene. CDR3 size: 16 residues. Germline values: CDR1 SGDLS, CDR2 YYNGEE. The CDR3 loop is CASSEGLAGAVYEQYF. The CDR3 DNA reads as TGTGCCAGCAGCGAGGGACTAGCGGGAGCAGTCTACGAGCAGTACTTC.